This TCR beta chain was recovered during a study of blood T cells in healthy people across ages. Study-level results: Relative to aged donors, long-lived donors carried more naive CD4+ cells and displayed higher diversity. Age brought a roughly linear fall in TCR beta diversity measured per million T cells. The unknown donor CMV status may have confounded expanded clonotype changes. PBMCs went unsorted, and a conclusive naive versus antigen-experienced comparison was therefore prevented.

As regards this clonotype: Antigen: not known.

Per germline, CDR1 LGHNA and CDR2 YNFKEQ. V dropped 0 bases and J dropped 4 bases, with 12 bases sitting between them. The CDR3 spans 15 residues. With a J-beta primer mix and a sample-barcoded 5' primer, a second PCR ran about 7 to 12 cycles. TCRdb re-analysed the 5' RACE reads in MiXCR, keeping a single row per CDR3 protein. The sample has about 760,000 distinct CDR3 sequences, approximately 53% seen once; the top ten hold around 25%. Sequenced material: blood. This rearrangement joins TRBV4-2 to TRBJ2-5; D perhaps matches TRBD2 (6 bases). This clonotype was sampled from a man aged 35 to 55 in good health. CDR3 nucleotide sequence: TGTGCCAGCAGCCAAGATAGGGGTAGCGGAGAGACCCAGTACTTC. Its protein product is CASSQDRGSGETQYF.